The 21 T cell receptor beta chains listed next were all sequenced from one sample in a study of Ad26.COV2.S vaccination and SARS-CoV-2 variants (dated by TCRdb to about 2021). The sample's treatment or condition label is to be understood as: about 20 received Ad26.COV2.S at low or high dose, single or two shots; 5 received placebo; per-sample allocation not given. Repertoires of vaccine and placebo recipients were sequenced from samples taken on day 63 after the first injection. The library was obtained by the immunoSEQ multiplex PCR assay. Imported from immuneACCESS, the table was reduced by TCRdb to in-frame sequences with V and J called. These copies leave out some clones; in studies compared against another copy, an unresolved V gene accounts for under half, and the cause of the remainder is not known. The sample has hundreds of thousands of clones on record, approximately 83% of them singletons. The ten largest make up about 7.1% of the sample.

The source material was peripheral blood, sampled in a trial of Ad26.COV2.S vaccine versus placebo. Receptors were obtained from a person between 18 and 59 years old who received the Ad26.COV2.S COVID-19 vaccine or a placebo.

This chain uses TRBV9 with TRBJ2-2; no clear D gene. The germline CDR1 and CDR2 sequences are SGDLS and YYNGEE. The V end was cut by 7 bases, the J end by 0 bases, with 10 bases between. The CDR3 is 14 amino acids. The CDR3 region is CASGTVANTGELFF. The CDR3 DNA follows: TGTGCCAGCGGCACGGTCGCGAACACCGGGGAGCTGTTTTTT.

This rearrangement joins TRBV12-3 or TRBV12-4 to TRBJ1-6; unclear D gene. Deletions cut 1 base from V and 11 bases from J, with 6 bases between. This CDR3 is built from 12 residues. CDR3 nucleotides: TGTGCCAGCAGTTTAGACCGGCCACCCCTCCACTTT. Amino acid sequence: CASSLDRPPLHF.

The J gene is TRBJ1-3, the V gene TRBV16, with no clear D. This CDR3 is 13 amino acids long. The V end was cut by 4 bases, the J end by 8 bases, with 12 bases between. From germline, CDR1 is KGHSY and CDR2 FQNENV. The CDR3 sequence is CASSRNKGYTIYF. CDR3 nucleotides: TGTGCCAGCAGCCGAAATAAGGGATACACCATATATTTT.

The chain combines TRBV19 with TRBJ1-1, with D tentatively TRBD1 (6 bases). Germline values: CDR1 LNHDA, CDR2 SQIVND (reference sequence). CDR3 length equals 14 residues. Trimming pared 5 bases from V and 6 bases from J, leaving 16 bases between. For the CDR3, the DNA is TGTGCCAGTAGTGGGATGGACAGTCGGCCTGAAGCTTTCTTT. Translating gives CASSGMDSRPEAFF.

The CDR3, as DNA: TGCGCCAGCAGCGTAGGATATGGGGCTTCTGGAAACACCATATATTTT. Translation: CASSVGYGASGNTIYF. This chain connects TRBV5-1 to TRBJ1-3, with D perhaps matching TRBD1 (5 bases). Germline V gene data show CDR1 as SGHRS and CDR2 as YFSETQ. There are 16 residues in the CDR3. Trimming left V 4 bases short and J 1 base short, with 15 bases between.

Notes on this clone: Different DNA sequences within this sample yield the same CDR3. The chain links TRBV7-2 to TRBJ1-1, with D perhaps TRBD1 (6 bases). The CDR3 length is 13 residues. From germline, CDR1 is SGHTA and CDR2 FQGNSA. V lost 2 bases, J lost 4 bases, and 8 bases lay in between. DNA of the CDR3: TGTGCCAGCAGCTTACGAGGGGGCACTGAAGCTTTCTTT. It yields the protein CASSLRGGTEAFF.

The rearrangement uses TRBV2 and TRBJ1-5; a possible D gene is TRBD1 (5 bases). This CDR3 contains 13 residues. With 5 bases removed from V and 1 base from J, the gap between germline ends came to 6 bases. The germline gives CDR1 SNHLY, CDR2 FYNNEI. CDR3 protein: CASSRDSNQPQHF. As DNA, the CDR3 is TGTGCCAGCAGTAGGGACAGCAATCAGCCCCAGCATTTT.

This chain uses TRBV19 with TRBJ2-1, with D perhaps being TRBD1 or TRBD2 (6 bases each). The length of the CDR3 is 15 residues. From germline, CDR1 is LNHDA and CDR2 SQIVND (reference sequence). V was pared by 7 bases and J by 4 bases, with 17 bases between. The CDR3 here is CASKGGLASYNEQFF. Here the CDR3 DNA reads TGTGCCAGTAAAGGGGGGCTAGCGAGTTACAATGAGCAGTTCTTC.

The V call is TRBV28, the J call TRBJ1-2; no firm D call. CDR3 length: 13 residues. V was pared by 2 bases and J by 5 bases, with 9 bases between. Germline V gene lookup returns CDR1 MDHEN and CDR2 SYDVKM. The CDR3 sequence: CASSLGILYGYTF. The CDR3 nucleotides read TGTGCCAGCAGTTTAGGGATTTTATATGGCTACACCTTC.

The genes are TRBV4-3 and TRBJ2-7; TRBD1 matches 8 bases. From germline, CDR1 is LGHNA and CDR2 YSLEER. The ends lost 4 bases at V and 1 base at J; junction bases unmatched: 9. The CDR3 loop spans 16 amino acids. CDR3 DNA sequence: TGCGCCAGCAGCCTTAAGGCGACAGGGGCGTCCTACGAGCAGTACTTC. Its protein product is CASSLKATGASYEQYF.

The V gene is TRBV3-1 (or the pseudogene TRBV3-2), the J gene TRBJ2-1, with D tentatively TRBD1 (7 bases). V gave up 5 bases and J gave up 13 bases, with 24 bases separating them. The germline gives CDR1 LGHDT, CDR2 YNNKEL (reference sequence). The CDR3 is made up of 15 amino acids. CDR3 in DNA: TGTGCCAGCAGCTTCTTCCAGGGGGGTCCGGCAGTCCAGTTCTTC. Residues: CASSFFQGGPAVQFF.

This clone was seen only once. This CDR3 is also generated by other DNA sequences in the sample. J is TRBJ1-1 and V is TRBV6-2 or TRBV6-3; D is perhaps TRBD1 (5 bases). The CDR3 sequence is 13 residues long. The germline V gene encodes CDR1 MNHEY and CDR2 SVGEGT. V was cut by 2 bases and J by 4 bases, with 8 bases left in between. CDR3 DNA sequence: TGTGCCAGCAGTTACGGGGGGAGCACTGAAGCTTTCTTT. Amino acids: CASSYGGSTEAFF.

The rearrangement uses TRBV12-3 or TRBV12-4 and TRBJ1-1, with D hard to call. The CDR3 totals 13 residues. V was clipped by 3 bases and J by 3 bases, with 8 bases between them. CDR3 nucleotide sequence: TGTGCCAGCAGTTTCCGGTGGGACACTGAAGCTTTCTTT. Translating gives CASSFRWDTEAFF.

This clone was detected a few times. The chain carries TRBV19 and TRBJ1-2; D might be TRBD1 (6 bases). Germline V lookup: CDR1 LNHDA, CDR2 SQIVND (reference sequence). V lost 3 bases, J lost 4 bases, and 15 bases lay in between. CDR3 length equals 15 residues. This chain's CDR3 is CASSMISGAPYGYTF. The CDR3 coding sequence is TGTGCCAGTAGTATGATTTCAGGGGCCCCCTATGGCTACACCTTC.

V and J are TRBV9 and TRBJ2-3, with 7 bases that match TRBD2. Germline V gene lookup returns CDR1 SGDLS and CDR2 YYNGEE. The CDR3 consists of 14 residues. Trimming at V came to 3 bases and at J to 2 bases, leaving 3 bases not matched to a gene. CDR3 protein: CASSAAGSTDTQYF. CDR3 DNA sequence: TGTGCCAGCAGCGCAGCGGGATCCACAGATACGCAGTATTTT.

The CDR3 sequence: CASSVGALSNYGYTF. The CDR3 region has the DNA TGCGCCAGCAGCGTGGGGGCGCTTTCGAACTATGGCTACACCTTC. The chain is built from TRBV5-1 and TRBJ1-2, with D possibly matching TRBD1 (6 bases). Trimming cost V 4 bases and J 2 bases, with 15 bases left between them. This CDR3 spans 15 amino acids. Germline V gene data show CDR1 as SGHRS and CDR2 as YFSETQ.

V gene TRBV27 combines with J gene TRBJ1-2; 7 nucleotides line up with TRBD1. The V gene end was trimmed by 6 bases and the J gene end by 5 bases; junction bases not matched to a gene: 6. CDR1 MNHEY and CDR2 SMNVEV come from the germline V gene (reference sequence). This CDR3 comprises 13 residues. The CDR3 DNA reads TGTGCCAGCAGCAGGGACAGTAATTATGGCTACACCTTC. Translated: CASSRDSNYGYTF.

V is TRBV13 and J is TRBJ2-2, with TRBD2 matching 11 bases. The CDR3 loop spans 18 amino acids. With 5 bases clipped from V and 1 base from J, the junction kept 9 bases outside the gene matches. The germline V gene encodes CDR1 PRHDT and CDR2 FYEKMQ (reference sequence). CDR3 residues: CASSIRTSGFGNTGELFF. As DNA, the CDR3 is TGTGCCAGCAGCATAAGGACTAGCGGGTTTGGGAACACCGGGGAGCTGTTTTTT.

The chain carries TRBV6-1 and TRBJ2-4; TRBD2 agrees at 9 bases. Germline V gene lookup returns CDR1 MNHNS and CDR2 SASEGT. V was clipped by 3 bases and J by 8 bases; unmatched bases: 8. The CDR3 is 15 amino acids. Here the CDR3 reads CASSEGAGGGYIQYF. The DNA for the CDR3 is TGTGCCAGCAGTGAGGGAGCGGGAGGCGGGTACATTCAGTACTTC.

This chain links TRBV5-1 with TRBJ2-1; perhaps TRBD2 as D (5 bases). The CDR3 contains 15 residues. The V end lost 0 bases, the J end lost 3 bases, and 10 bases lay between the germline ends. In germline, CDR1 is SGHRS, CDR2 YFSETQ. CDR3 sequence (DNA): TGCGCCAGCAGCTTGGTGGAGGCGCACTACAATGAGCAGTTCTTC. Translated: CASSLVEAHYNEQFF.

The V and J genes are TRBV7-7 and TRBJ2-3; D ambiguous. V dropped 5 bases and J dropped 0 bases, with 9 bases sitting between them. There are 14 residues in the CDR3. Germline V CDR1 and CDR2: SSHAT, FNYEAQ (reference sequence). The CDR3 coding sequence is TGTGCCAGCAGCCCCGGTCCTAGCACAGATACGCAGTATTTT. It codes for CASSPGPSTDTQYF.